This T cell receptor beta chain was identified in a study of beta chain features in type 1 diabetes. This clone was detected a few times. Expressed TCRB transcripts were sequenced because the isolated RNA had all been reverse transcribed beforehand. The protocol was immunoSEQ multiplex PCR, while the TCRdb copy is restricted to in-frame clones and leaves out a portion. This table holds some 410,000 clones, about an eighth found once. Per the germline V gene, CDR1 is SGHTA and CDR2 is FQGNSA. J was trimmed by 8 bases and V by 5 bases; bases with no gene match: 6. The CDR3 contains 13 residues. The sequenced sample consisted of naive CD4+ T cells from blood. The sequence came from a young woman in good health. The J gene is TRBJ2-1, the V gene TRBV7-2; TRBD1 matches 7 bases. CDR3 protein: CASSPNRGYEQFF. The DNA of the CDR3 is TGTGCCAGCAGCCCGAACAGGGGCTATGAGCAGTTCTTC.